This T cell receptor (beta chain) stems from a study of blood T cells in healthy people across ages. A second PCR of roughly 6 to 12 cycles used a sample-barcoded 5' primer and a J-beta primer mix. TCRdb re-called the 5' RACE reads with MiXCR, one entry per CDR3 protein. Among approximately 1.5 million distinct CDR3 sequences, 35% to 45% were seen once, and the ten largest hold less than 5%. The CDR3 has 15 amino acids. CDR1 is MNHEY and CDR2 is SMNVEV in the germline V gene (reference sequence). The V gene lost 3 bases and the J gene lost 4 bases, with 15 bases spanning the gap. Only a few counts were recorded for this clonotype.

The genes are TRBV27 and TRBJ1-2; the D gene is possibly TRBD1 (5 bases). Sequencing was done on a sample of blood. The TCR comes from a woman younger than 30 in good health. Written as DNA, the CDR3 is TGTGCCAGCAGTTTTTGGAGGGGCTCTGGCTATGGCTACACCTTC. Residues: CASSFWRGSGYGYTF.